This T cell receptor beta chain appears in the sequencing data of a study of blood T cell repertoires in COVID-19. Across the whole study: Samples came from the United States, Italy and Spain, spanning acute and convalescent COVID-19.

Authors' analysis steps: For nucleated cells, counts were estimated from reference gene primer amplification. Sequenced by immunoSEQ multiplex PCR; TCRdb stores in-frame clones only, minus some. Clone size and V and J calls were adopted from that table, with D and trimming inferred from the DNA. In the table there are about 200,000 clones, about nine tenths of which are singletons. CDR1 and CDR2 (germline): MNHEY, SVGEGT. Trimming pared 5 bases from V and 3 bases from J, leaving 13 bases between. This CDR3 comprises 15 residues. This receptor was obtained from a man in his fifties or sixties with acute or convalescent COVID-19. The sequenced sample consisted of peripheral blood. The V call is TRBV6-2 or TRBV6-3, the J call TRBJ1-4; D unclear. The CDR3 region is CASSATWRPNEKLFF. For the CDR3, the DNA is TGTGCCAGCAGTGCCACGTGGCGGCCTAATGAAAAACTGTTTTTT.